The 18 T cell receptor beta chains below come from one sample, sequenced in a study of control samples from healthy donors and cancer patients. Sequencing was performed with immunoSEQ multiplex PCR; in TCRdb, only in-frame clones are kept and a portion is missing. The repertoire holds 76,000 or so clones, with about nine tenths as singletons. Sequencing was performed on PBMCs. These TCRs come from a woman aged 45-65 years with colorectal cancer.

The gene calls are TRBV5-4 and TRBJ1-2; D gene uncertain. The CDR3 has 13 amino acids. Between the trimmed V and J ends, which lost 1 base and 5 bases, there was a span of 9 bases. The germline CDR1 and CDR2 sequences are SGHNT and YYREEE (reference sequence). CDR3 sequence (DNA): TGTGCCAGCAGCTTGTCGCTACAGTATGGCTACACCTTC. This gives the protein CASSLSLQYGYTF.

The V gene is TRBV6-1, the J gene TRBJ2-2, with D possibly matching TRBD1 (5 bases). The length of the CDR3 is 16 residues. V lost 0 bases to trimming and J lost 4 bases, with 12 bases between them. Germline CDR1 reads MNHNS; CDR2 reads SASEGT. The CDR3 sequence is CASSEAQVRITGELFF. As DNA, the CDR3 is TGTGCCAGCAGTGAAGCACAGGTTAGGATCACCGGGGAGCTGTTTTTT.

The rearrangement uses TRBV24-1 and TRBJ1-2; D gene uncertain. This CDR3 contains 16 residues. The germline V gene encodes CDR1 KGHDR and CDR2 SFDVKD. Deletions cut 5 bases from V and 2 bases from J, with 17 bases between. The DNA for the CDR3 is TGTGCCACCAGTGGCCCCGCGGGAGCAACGAACTATGGCTACACCTTC. It translates to CATSGPAGATNYGYTF.

The chain couples TRBV7-2 to TRBJ1-2; 11 nucleotides align to TRBD1. Germline CDR1 SGHTA, CDR2 FQGNSA. The length of the CDR3 is 14 residues. After removal of 5 bases from V and 5 bases from J, the junction contained 4 bases not matched to a gene. As DNA, the CDR3 is TGTGCCAGCAGCCCGGACAGGGGGCGGTATGGCTACACCTTC. Protein: CASSPDRGRYGYTF.

This clone was counted a few times. This sequence joins TRBV29-1 and TRBJ2-3, with 7 bases lining up with TRBD1. J lost 2 bases, V lost 6 bases, and 8 bases had no gene match. Germline loops: CDR1 SQVTM, CDR2 ANQGSEA. The CDR3 contains 14 residues. Here the CDR3 DNA reads TGCAGCGTCGAGACAGGGCGGGTCACAGATACGCAGTATTTT. The encoded protein is CSVETGRVTDTQYF.

The rearrangement links TRBV6-5 to TRBJ2-7; TRBD1 or TRBD2 may be the D gene (5 bases each). This CDR3 spans 15 amino acids. Trimming took 0 bases from V and 2 from J, leaving 11 bases between them. Germline values: CDR1 MNHEY, CDR2 SVGAGI. The CDR3 nucleotides are TGTGCCAGCAGTTACTCGCATCTGGGGGCCTACGAGCAGTACGTC. This sequence encodes CASSYSHLGAYEQYV.

This rearrangement joins TRBV7-2 to TRBJ1-5; 9 bases align to TRBD1. The germline V gene encodes CDR1 SGHTA and CDR2 FQGNSA. This CDR3 comprises 14 residues. V trimming: 5 bases; J trimming: 5 bases; junction bases outside the gene matches: 4. CDR3 DNA sequence: TGTGCCAGCAGCCCATGGACAGGGGATCAGCCCCAGCATTTT. Translating gives CASSPWTGDQPQHF.

This chain links TRBV28 with TRBJ1-2; possibly TRBD1 for D (5 bases). Germline loops: CDR1 MDHEN, CDR2 SYDVKM. The CDR3 has 11 residues. The V end was cut by 11 bases, the J end by 2 bases, with 9 bases between. The DNA of the CDR3 is TGTGCCGGTCAGGGAAACTATGGCTACACCTTC. Protein: CAGQGNYGYTF.

The V and J genes are TRBV6-1 and TRBJ2-2; D is unresolved. Germline lookup yields CDR1 MNHNS and CDR2 SASEGT. With 2 bases removed from V and 0 bases from J, the gap between germline ends came to 4 bases. This CDR3 is built from 14 residues. The CDR3 DNA reads TGTGCCAGCAGTGAACTCTCGAACACCGGGGAGCTGTTTTTT. This codes for CASSELSNTGELFF.

For this clone: The same CDR3 is also encoded by other DNA sequences in this sample. The J gene is TRBJ2-2, the V gene TRBV7-2; D not resolved. V was shortened by 5 bases and J by 14 bases, with 15 bases between the two germline ends. This CDR3 is built from 12 residues. Germline V gene data show CDR1 as SGHTA and CDR2 as FQGNSA. CDR3 nucleotides: TGTGCCAGCAGCCCGGAGACCGGGTCACTGTTTTTT. Translation gives CASSPETGSLFF.

The genes are TRBV9 and TRBJ2-1; D possibly corresponds to TRBD1 (6 bases). The V and J ends lost 7 bases and 2 bases respectively, with 16 bases between them. Germline loops: CDR1 SGDLS, CDR2 YYNGEE. The CDR3 is 15 amino acids. CDR3 in amino acids: CASSQQGSPYNEQFF. The CDR3 DNA follows: TGTGCCAGCTCGCAGCAGGGGAGCCCCTACAATGAGCAGTTCTTC. Full variable domain (rest looked up from reference TRBV9 and TRBJ2-1): DSGVTQTPKHLITATGQRVTLRCSPRSGDLSVYWYQQSLDQGLQFLIQYYNGEERAKGNILERFSAQQFPDLHSELNLSSLELGDSALYFCASSQQGSPYNEQFFGPGTRLTVL.

This clone was seen just once. This chain connects TRBV19 to TRBJ2-1; D remains unclear. The CDR3 runs 12 residues. CDR1 is LNHDA and CDR2 is SQIVND in the germline V gene (reference sequence). V gave up 9 bases and J gave up 4 bases, with 10 bases separating them. The CDR3 here is CASATVYNEQFF. The CDR3 DNA reads as TGTGCCAGCGCCACAGTTTACAATGAGCAGTTCTTC. The whole variable domain, filled in from reference TRBV19 and TRBJ2-1, reads DGGITQSPKYLFRKEGQNVTLSCEQNLNHDAMYWYRQDPGQGLRLIYYSQIVNDFQKGDIAEGYSVSREKKESFPLTVTSAQKNPTAFYLCASATVYNEQFFGPGTRLTVL.

J is TRBJ2-4 and V is TRBV18; 8 nucleotides align to TRBD2. After removal of 3 bases from V and 6 bases from J, the junction contained 7 bases not matched to a gene. Germline lookup yields CDR1 KGHSH and CDR2 LQKENI. This CDR3 spans 15 amino acids. The CDR3 region is CASSPDGGGGNIQYF. For the CDR3, the DNA is TGTGCCAGCTCACCGGACGGGGGGGGCGGAAACATTCAGTACTTC.

The V gene is TRBV30, the J gene TRBJ2-1, with D possibly called TRBD1 or TRBD2 (5 bases each). This CDR3 has 18 residues. V was shortened by 1 base and J by 3 bases, with 22 bases between the two germline ends. The germline gives CDR1 GTSNPN, CDR2 SVGIG (reference sequence). The CDR3 sequence is CAWSGGDYRRVSYNEQFF. The CDR3 DNA sequence: TGTGCCTGGAGTGGAGGTGACTACAGGCGGGTTAGCTACAATGAGCAGTTCTTC.

This clone is a singleton in its sample. The rearrangement joins TRBV7-7 to TRBJ2-5; 10 nucleotides align to TRBD2. V lost 5 bases, J lost 5 bases, and 8 bases stayed unmatched. The germline gives CDR1 SSHAT, CDR2 FNYEAQ (reference sequence). The CDR3 is 15 residues long. The DNA of the CDR3 is TGTGCCAGCAGCCCCCAGCGGGGGGGACGGGAGACCCAGTACTTC. Its translation: CASSPQRGGRETQYF.

The chain recombines TRBV7-9 with TRBJ2-2, with 8 bases aligning to TRBD1. CDR3 length: 15 residues. V was clipped by 3 bases and J by 3 bases; unmatched bases: 3. The V gene's germline CDR1 is SEHNR and CDR2 FQNEAQ (reference sequence). CDR3 sequence reads: CASSLMTGDTGELFF. Written as DNA, the CDR3 is TGTGCCAGCAGCTTGATGACAGGGGACACCGGGGAGCTGTTTTTT.

About this clone: Other nucleotide sequences in the sample specify the same CDR3. The chain joins TRBV5-1 to TRBJ1-4; 8 bases line up with TRBD1. The ends lost 2 bases at V and 5 bases at J; junction bases unmatched: 2. Germline loops: CDR1 SGHRS, CDR2 YFSETQ. The CDR3 totals 14 residues. In DNA form, the CDR3 reads TGCGCCAGCAGCTTCGGACAGGGAAATGAAAAACTGTTTTTT. It codes for CASSFGQGNEKLFF.

J is TRBJ2-1 and V is TRBV7-8, with TRBD2 matching over 9 bases. This CDR3 is built from 14 residues. J was trimmed by 6 bases and V by 5 bases; bases with no gene match: 5. Germline V gene sequence: CDR1 SGHVS, CDR2 FQNEAQ. Written as DNA, the CDR3 is TGTGCCAGCAGCCCGCGGGAGGGGGCCAATGAGCAGTTCTTC. It yields the protein CASSPREGANEQFF.